The 23 T cell receptor beta chains given below trace back to one sample, sequenced in a study of blood T cell repertoires in COVID-19. Sequencing was performed with immunoSEQ multiplex PCR; in TCRdb, only in-frame clones are kept and a portion is missing. The table records about 200,000 clones, 80% to 90% of them present only once. Source material: peripheral blood. Source of these receptors: a woman of 80 years or more with acute or convalescent COVID-19.

This chain uses TRBV14 with TRBJ1-5; tentative D call: TRBD1 (5 bases). Trimming removed 1 base at V and 6 bases at J, with 7 bases between. This CDR3 contains 13 residues. Germline CDR1 is SGHDN and CDR2 is FVKESK. Written as DNA, the CDR3 is TGTGCCAGCAGCCAAGTAAGGGGTCAGCCCCAGCATTTT. Its translation is CASSQVRGQPQHF.

The chain couples TRBV28 to TRBJ1-6; no definite D call. V gave up 3 bases and J gave up 5 bases, with 11 bases separating them. Per germline, CDR1 MDHEN and CDR2 SYDVKM. The CDR3 has 15 residues. The CDR3 region has the DNA TGTGCCAGCAGTTTTAGAGGGCGGGATAATTCACCCCTCCACTTT. Protein product: CASSFRGRDNSPLHF.

This chain joins TRBV27 and TRBJ2-7; 10 nucleotides agree with TRBD2. V trimming: 5 bases; J trimming: 7 bases; junction bases outside the gene matches: 5. CDR1 MNHEY and CDR2 SMNVEV come from the germline V gene (reference sequence). CDR3 length: 13 amino acids. CDR3 loop: CASSSGRGREQYF. CDR3 DNA: TGTGCCAGCAGTAGCGGGAGGGGACGGGAGCAGTACTTC.

The chain links TRBV28 to TRBJ2-2; the match to TRBD1 covers 7 bases. CDR1 is MDHEN and CDR2 is SYDVKM in the germline V gene. The CDR3 spans 16 residues. V lost 6 bases to trimming and J lost 4 bases; unmatched junction nucleotides: 11. The CDR3 nucleotides are TGTGCCAGCAGCCCGGCCAGGGGGTTATCCACCGGGGAGCTGTTTTTT. Its translation is CASSPARGLSTGELFF.

There are a few counts of this clone. The rearrangement links TRBV4-1 to TRBJ2-5; 8 bases fit TRBD1. Germline CDR1 reads MGHRA; CDR2 reads YSYEKL. The CDR3 sequence is 16 residues long. The ends lost 4 bases at V and 1 base at J; junction bases unmatched: 8. As DNA, the CDR3 is TGCGCCAGCAGCCCTGGCTCGACAGGGGTCCAAGAGACCCAGTACTTC. The encoded protein is CASSPGSTGVQETQYF.

The genes are TRBV2 and TRBJ1-5; D gene uncertain. There are 14 residues in the CDR3. The germline gives CDR1 SNHLY, CDR2 FYNNEI. The V end lost 8 bases, the J end lost 6 bases, and 17 bases lay between the germline ends. Written as DNA, the CDR3 is TGTGCCAGCGCCCTGGGCGATGGGAGTCAGCCCCAGCATTTT. Translated: CASALGDGSQPQHF.

The V gene is TRBV5-6, the J gene TRBJ1-2; D is unclear. The V gene lost 7 bases and the J gene lost 6 bases, with 16 bases spanning the gap. This CDR3 has 13 residues. Germline V gene lookup returns CDR1 SGHDT and CDR2 YYEEEE. CDR3 loop: CASALLSVDGYTF. CDR3 in DNA: TGTGCCAGCGCCCTTCTCTCGGTGGATGGCTACACCTTC.

This chain uses TRBV5-6 with TRBJ2-2; TRBD1 matches at 8 bases. This CDR3 contains 15 residues. Per the germline V gene, CDR1 is SGHDT and CDR2 is YYEEEE. V was pared by 1 base and J by 4 bases, with 3 bases of the junction left unmatched. DNA of the CDR3: TGTGCCAGCAGCTTGTATGACAGGGGCACCGGGGAGCTGTTTTTT. Translating gives CASSLYDRGTGELFF.

This chain links TRBV29-1 with TRBJ1-1; D is uncertain. V shed 7 bases and J shed 2 bases, with 11 bases lying between them. The germline V gene has CDR1 SQVTM and CDR2 ANQGSEA. This CDR3 comprises 12 residues. CDR3 sequence (DNA): TGCAGCGCCACTCTCCCAAACACTGAAGCTTTCTTT. It codes for CSATLPNTEAFF.

The chain carries TRBV9 and TRBJ2-3; possible D gene TRBD2, 7 bases. Germline V gene data show CDR1 as SGDLS and CDR2 as YYNGEE. Trimming cost V 7 bases and J 2 bases, with 17 bases left between them. This CDR3 is built from 15 residues. CDR3 region: CASSLGGLLTDTQYF. The CDR3 DNA sequence: TGTGCCAGCTCCCTGGGGGGGCTCCTCACAGATACGCAGTATTTT.

The V and J genes are TRBV20-1 and TRBJ2-5; unclear D gene. Germline V gene sequence: CDR1 DFQATT, CDR2 SNEGSKA (reference sequence). V lost 3 bases and J lost 0, with 11 bases in between. The CDR3 runs 14 residues. This CDR3 is CSASPTQYQETQYF. DNA for the CDR3: TGCAGTGCTAGTCCAACCCAGTACCAAGAGACCCAGTACTTC.

This clone was seen only a few times. V is TRBV11-2 and J is TRBJ2-1; 7 bases align to TRBD2. The CDR3 is 14 residues long. CDR1 and CDR2 from the germline V gene are SGHAT and FQNNGV. J lost 4 bases, V lost 1 base, and 1 base had no gene match. CDR3 in DNA: TGTGCCAGCAGCTTAGGGACTAGATACAATGAGCAGTTCTTC. Translating gives CASSLGTRYNEQFF.

The chain combines TRBV30 with TRBJ1-2, with TRBD1 matching 7 bases. The CDR3 runs 16 residues. Germline V gene sequence: CDR1 GTSNPN, CDR2 SVGIG (reference sequence). Losses at the gene ends were 3 bases for V and 2 bases for J; bases not matched to a gene: 12. The CDR3 loop reads CAWSGETGSDNYGYTF. CDR3 sequence (DNA): TGTGCCTGGAGCGGTGAGACAGGGTCGGACAACTATGGCTACACCTTC.

The chain couples TRBV4-3 to TRBJ1-2; 8 bases fit TRBD1. This CDR3 contains 15 residues. Germline V gene lookup returns CDR1 LGHNA and CDR2 YSLEER. V dropped 4 bases and J dropped 4; count of bases not matched to a gene: 8. The CDR3 sequence is CASSPGDRPFYGYTF. In DNA form, the CDR3 reads TGCGCCAGCAGCCCCGGGGACAGGCCCTTCTATGGCTACACCTTC.

The V call is TRBV19, the J call TRBJ1-1; a weak D match, TRBD1 (5 bases). This CDR3 region has 13 residues. Deletions cut 0 bases from V and 7 bases from J, with 9 bases between. The V gene's germline CDR1 is LNHDA and CDR2 SQIVND (reference sequence). The CDR3 coding sequence is TGTGCCAGTAGTATAGAGGGCAGGGTTGAAGCTTTCTTT. This sequence encodes CASSIEGRVEAFF.

The chain carries TRBV4-1 and TRBJ2-2; D unclear. Germline V CDR1 and CDR2: MGHRA, YSYEKL. The CDR3 runs to 16 residues. V lost 1 base to trimming and J lost 4 bases, with 13 bases between them. The CDR3 sequence: CASSQVGVRGTGELFF. CDR3 bases: TGCGCCAGCAGCCAAGTAGGAGTCCGAGGCACCGGGGAGCTGTTTTTT.

This chain links TRBV6-5 with TRBJ1-2, with D maybe TRBD1 (5 bases). V lost 2 bases and J lost 8, with 12 bases in between. The CDR3 has 13 residues. Germline loops: CDR1 MNHEY, CDR2 SVGAGI. CDR3 amino acids: CASSYGQGDGYTF. The CDR3 bases are TGTGCCAGCAGTTACGGCCAGGGTGACGGCTACACCTTC.

V and J are TRBV7-3 and TRBJ2-1; tentative D call: TRBD2 (6 bases). This CDR3 is built from 15 residues. Germline CDR1 and CDR2: SGHTA and FQGTGA. Deletions cut 2 bases from V and 6 bases from J, with 14 bases between. The CDR3 DNA is TGTGCCAGCAGCTTATTGGAGGGGCTGGTCAATGAGCAGTTCTTC. Encoded protein: CASSLLEGLVNEQFF.

This clone was counted between two and nine times. CDR3 protein: CASSLLAENEQFF. The CDR3, as DNA: TGTGCCAGCAGCTTACTAGCGGAGAATGAGCAGTTCTTC. The gene calls are TRBV5-6 and TRBJ2-1, with 8 bases matching TRBD2. V was clipped by 2 bases and J by 7 bases; unmatched bases: 2. The germline V gene encodes CDR1 SGHDT and CDR2 YYEEEE. There are 13 residues in the CDR3.

The chain links TRBV19 to TRBJ2-2; D is ambiguous. The V gene's germline CDR1 is LNHDA and CDR2 SQIVND (reference sequence). The CDR3 runs to 15 residues. V gave up 5 bases and J gave up 4 bases, with 14 bases separating them. CDR3 residues: CASSLGQTFTGELFF. DNA of the CDR3: TGTGCCAGTAGTTTGGGCCAGACCTTCACCGGGGAGCTGTTTTTT. The whole variable domain, filled in from reference TRBV19 and TRBJ2-2, reads DGGITQSPKYLFRKEGQNVTLSCEQNLNHDAMYWYRQDPGQGLRLIYYSQIVNDFQKGDIAEGYSVSREKKESFPLTVTSAQKNPTAFYLCASSLGQTFTGELFFGEGSRLTVL.

The chain carries TRBV11-1 and TRBJ2-7; TRBD1 matches at 9 bases. This CDR3 is 15 amino acids long. V dropped 1 base and J dropped 5; count of bases not matched to a gene: 6. CDR1 is SGHAT and CDR2 is FQDESV in the germline V gene (reference sequence). CDR3 bases: TGTGCCAGCAGCTTAGATACAGGGGGCTTCAACGAGCAGTACTTC. Translation gives CASSLDTGGFNEQYF.

This chain uses TRBV4-1 with TRBJ2-7; 8 bases fit TRBD2. With V trimmed by 1 base and J by 0 bases, 5 bases remained unmatched. CDR1 is MGHRA and CDR2 is YSYEKL in the germline V gene. The CDR3 is 16 amino acids. CDR3 region: CASSQVAGTSSYEQYF. Here the CDR3 DNA reads TGCGCCAGCAGCCAAGTAGCGGGGACTAGCTCCTACGAGCAGTACTTC.

V gene TRBV28 combines with J gene TRBJ2-7; D may be TRBD1 (6 bases). Per the germline V gene, CDR1 is MDHEN and CDR2 is SYDVKM. This CDR3 comprises 13 residues. The V end was cut by 3 bases, the J end by 7 bases, with 13 bases between. DNA of the CDR3: TGTGCCAGCAGTTTGGACAGCCCGGGGGAGCAGTACTTC. Translated, it gives CASSLDSPGEQYF.